What follows are 10 T cell receptor beta chains derived from one specimen sequenced in a study of T cells expressing NK-cell markers. TCRdb re-called the 5' RACE reads and shows each CDR3 protein once, DNA omitted. This sample contains over 200,000 distinct CDR3 sequences. The sequenced sample was blood T cells: a sorted CD56 or NKG2C T cell subset, CD4+ or CD8+ T cells, or bulk PBMC T cells (not recorded which). The receptors shown here come from a man younger than 35 in good health.

The genes are TRBV29-1 and TRBJ2-3; lacking DNA, the TRBD1 call made by TCRdb goes unchecked. CDR1 SQVTM and CDR2 ANQGSEA come from the germline V gene. This CDR3 has 15 residues. The chain's CDR3 is CSVPRGSSSTDTQYF.

The chain employs TRBV25-1 and TRBJ1-5. The CDR3 length is 14 residues. Germline CDR1 reads MGHDK; CDR2 reads SYGVNS. CDR3 loop: CASSETGLNQPQHF. The full variable domain, its missing parts supplied by reference TRBV25-1 and TRBJ1-5, is EADIYQTPRYLVIGTGKKITLECSQTMGHDKMYWYQQDPGMELHLIHYSYGVNSTEKGDLSSESTVSRIRTEHFPLTLESARPSHTSQYLCASSETGLNQPQHFGDGTRLSIL.

This chain links TRBV11-1 with TRBJ1-4; TCRdb returns TRBD1, unconfirmable since there is no DNA. Germline loops: CDR1 SGHAT, CDR2 FQDESV (reference sequence). This CDR3 has 14 amino acids. CDR3 protein: CASSSGTGDEKLFF. Filled out from reference TRBV11-1 and TRBJ1-4, the complete variable domain reads EAEVAQSPRYKITEKSQAVAFWCDPISGHATLYWYRQILGQGPELLVQFQDESVVDDSQLPKDRFSAERLKGVDSTLKIQPAELGDSAMYLCASSSGTGDEKLFFGSGTQLSVL.

The gene calls are TRBV5-1 and TRBJ2-3. The CDR3 runs to 14 residues. CDR1 is SGHRS and CDR2 is YFSETQ in the germline V gene. The CDR3 loop reads CASSFDASPDTQYF.

The gene calls are TRBV20-1 and TRBJ2-3; TCRdb picks TRBD2, but there is no DNA to check that call. The CDR3 is 16 residues long. Germline V gene sequence: CDR1 DFQATT, CDR2 SNEGSKA (reference sequence). CDR3 sequence: CSARVAGTRLTDTQYF.

The chain recombines TRBV9 with TRBJ2-3; TCRdb reports TRBD1, a call that lacks DNA to check it against. The CDR3 has 14 residues. The germline gives CDR1 SGDLS, CDR2 YYNGEE. The CDR3 sequence is CASSVGPSTDTQYF.

The rearrangement joins TRBV15 to TRBJ1-6. Germline V gene lookup returns CDR1 LNHNV and CDR2 YYDKDF (reference sequence). The CDR3 length is 16 residues. The CDR3 reads CATSRMDVGYNSPLHF.

The CDR3 loop is CASSLEPTGSSYNEQFF. This chain uses TRBV4-3 with TRBJ2-1. Germline CDR1 is LGHNA and CDR2 is YSLEER. The CDR3 runs 17 residues.

The J gene is TRBJ1-2, the V gene TRBV25-1; TCRdb gives TRBD1 as the D gene, but with no DNA this cannot be confirmed. Germline assignment: CDR1 MGHDK and CDR2 SYGVNS. This CDR3 comprises 12 residues. CDR3 sequence: CASRTGVGGYTF.

The chain has TRBV7-6 and TRBJ1-5. Germline V gene sequence: CDR1 SGHVS, CDR2 FNYEAQ. The CDR3 runs to 14 residues. CDR3 region: CASSPLFDNQPQHF.